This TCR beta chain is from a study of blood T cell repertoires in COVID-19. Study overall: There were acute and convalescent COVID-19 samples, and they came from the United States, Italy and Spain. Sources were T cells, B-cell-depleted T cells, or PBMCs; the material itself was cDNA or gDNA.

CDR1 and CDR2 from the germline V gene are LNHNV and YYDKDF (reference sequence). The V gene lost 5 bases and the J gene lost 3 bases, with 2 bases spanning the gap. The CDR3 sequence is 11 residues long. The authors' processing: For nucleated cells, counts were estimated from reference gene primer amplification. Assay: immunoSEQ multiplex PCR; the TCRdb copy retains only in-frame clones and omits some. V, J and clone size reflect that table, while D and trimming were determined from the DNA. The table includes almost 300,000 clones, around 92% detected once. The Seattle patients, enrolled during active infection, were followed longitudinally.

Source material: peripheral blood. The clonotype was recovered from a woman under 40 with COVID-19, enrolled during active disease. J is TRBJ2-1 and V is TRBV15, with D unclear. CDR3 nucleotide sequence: TGTGCCACCAGCCGCTACAATGAGCAGTTCTTC. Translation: CATSRYNEQFF.